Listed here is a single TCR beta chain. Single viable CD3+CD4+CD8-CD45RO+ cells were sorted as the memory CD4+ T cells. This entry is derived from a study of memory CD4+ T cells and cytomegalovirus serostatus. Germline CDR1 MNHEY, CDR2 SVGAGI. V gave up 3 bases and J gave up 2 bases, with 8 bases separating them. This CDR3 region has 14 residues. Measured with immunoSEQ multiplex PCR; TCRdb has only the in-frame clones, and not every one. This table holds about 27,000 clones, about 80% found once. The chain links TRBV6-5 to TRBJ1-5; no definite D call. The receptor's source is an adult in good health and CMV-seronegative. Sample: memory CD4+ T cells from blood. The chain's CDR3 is CASSYVGGNQPQHF. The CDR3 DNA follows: TGTGCCAGCAGTTATGTAGGTGGCAATCAGCCCCAGCATTTT.